A selection of T cell receptor beta chains follows, all from one sample in a study of shared clonotypes between healthy human individuals. The method was immunoSEQ multiplex PCR; TCRdb's version includes in-frame clones alone and lacks a portion of them. The table lists a few hundred thousand clones, around 86% of them singletons. Sequencing input: memory CD8+ T cells sorted from blood. The receptors shown here come from a man aged 18 to 35 in good health. The CDR3 runs from the conserved cysteine through the conserved F or W. D genes are given only for firm matches. The size entry is marked missing in some rows and otherwise reads once, few, many or a size class.

d_call: NA
v_call: TRBV2
clone_size: NA
j_call: TRBJ2-7
cdr3_aa: CASRPGLLAYEQYF
cdr3_nt: TGTGCCAGCAGACCGGGACTTTTGGCCTACGAGCAGTACTTC

d_call: NA
v_call: TRBV7-9
clone_size: NA
j_call: TRBJ1-1
cdr3_aa: CASSNPLGPNTEAFF
cdr3_nt: TGTGCCAGCAGCAATCCTCTGGGACCTAACACTGAAGCTTTCTTT

d_call: TRBD2
v_call: TRBV7-9
clone_size: NA
j_call: TRBJ2-3
cdr3_aa: CASSEKLAASTDTQYF
cdr3_nt: TGTGCCAGCAGCGAAAAACTAGCGGCTAGCACAGATACGCAGTATTTT

d_call: TRBD1
v_call: TRBV29-1
clone_size: NA
j_call: TRBJ1-1
cdr3_aa: CSVEWDRVMDEAFF
cdr3_nt: TGCAGCGTTGAATGGGACAGGGTAATGGATGAAGCTTTCTTT

d_call: NA
v_call: TRBV5-4
clone_size: NA
j_call: TRBJ1-4
cdr3_aa: CASSFLGEKLFF
cdr3_nt: TGTGCCAGCAGCTTCTTGGGTGAAAAACTGTTTTTT

d_call: TRBD2
v_call: TRBV7-8
clone_size: once
j_call: TRBJ2-2
cdr3_aa: CASSPGTSGELFF
cdr3_nt: TGTGCCAGCAGCCCTGGGACTAGCGGGGAGCTGTTTTTT

d_call: NA
v_call: TRBV27
clone_size: NA
j_call: TRBJ2-7
cdr3_aa: CASNTGKVSSEQYF
cdr3_nt: TGTGCCAGCAATACTGGCAAAGTTTCATCCGAGCAGTACTTC

d_call: NA
v_call: TRBV4-1
clone_size: NA
j_call: TRBJ2-3
cdr3_aa: CASSEVYFGEEDTQYF
cdr3_nt: TGCGCCAGCAGCGAGGTATACTTCGGCGAAGAAGATACGCAGTATTTT

d_call: NA
v_call: TRBV4-1
clone_size: NA
j_call: TRBJ2-7
cdr3_aa: CASSQAQGGSYEQYF
cdr3_nt: TGCGCCAGCAGCCAAGCGCAGGGGGGGTCCTACGAGCAGTACTTC

d_call: NA
v_call: TRBV27
clone_size: NA
j_call: TRBJ2-3
cdr3_aa: CASSFAPTDTQYF
cdr3_nt: TGTGCCAGCAGTTTTGCCCCCACAGATACGCAGTATTTT

d_call: NA
v_call: TRBV5-6
clone_size: NA
j_call: TRBJ1-1
cdr3_aa: CASSLAVVGTEAFF
cdr3_nt: TGTGCCAGCAGCTTGGCGGTTGTGGGCACTGAAGCTTTCTTT

d_call: NA
v_call: TRBV21-1
clone_size: NA
j_call: TRBJ1-6
cdr3_aa: CASSSRPGTGSTYNSPLHF
cdr3_nt: TGTGCCAGCAGCAGTCGGCCGGGGACAGGGTCTACCTATAATTCACCCCTCCACTTT

d_call: NA
v_call: TRBV4-3
clone_size: NA
j_call: TRBJ2-5
cdr3_aa: CASSQDPHLATQETQYF
cdr3_nt: TGCGCCAGCAGCCAAGACCCGCATCTAGCAACCCAAGAGACCCAGTACTTC

d_call: NA
v_call: TRBV10-3
clone_size: NA
j_call: TRBJ2-7
cdr3_aa: CAISDIASEQYF
cdr3_nt: TGTGCCATCAGTGATATCGCCAGTGAGCAGTACTTC

d_call: TRBD2
v_call: TRBV11-2
clone_size: NA
j_call: TRBJ2-7
cdr3_aa: CASSLAPSGSSYEQYF
cdr3_nt: TGTGCCAGCAGCTTAGCCCCTAGCGGGAGCTCCTACGAGCAGTACTTC

d_call: NA
v_call: TRBV19
clone_size: NA
j_call: TRBJ2-7
cdr3_aa: CASSMRVETYEQYF
cdr3_nt: TGTGCCAGTAGTATGAGGGTAGAGACCTACGAGCAGTACTTC

d_call: TRBD2
v_call: TRBV30
clone_size: NA
j_call: TRBJ2-7
cdr3_aa: CAWTLADSYEQYF
cdr3_nt: TGTGCCTGGACTCTAGCGGATTCCTACGAGCAGTACTTC

d_call: TRBD1
v_call: TRBV5-1
clone_size: NA
j_call: TRBJ2-5
cdr3_aa: CASSLEKGAIPETQYF
cdr3_nt: TGCGCCAGCAGCTTGGAAAAGGGGGCGATTCCTGAGACCCAGTACTTC

d_call: NA
v_call: TRBV27
clone_size: NA
j_call: TRBJ2-7
cdr3_aa: CASRDSFTYEQYF
cdr3_nt: TGTGCCAGCCGGGACTCATTTACCTACGAGCAGTACTTC

d_call: NA
v_call: TRBV11-3
clone_size: NA
j_call: TRBJ2-2
cdr3_aa: CASSYGGGTGELFF
cdr3_nt: TGTGCCAGCAGTTACGGAGGAGGTACCGGGGAGCTGTTTTTT

d_call: NA
v_call: TRBV2
clone_size: NA
j_call: TRBJ1-6
cdr3_aa: CASNRDQSSYNSPLHF
cdr3_nt: TGTGCCAGCAATCGGGACCAAAGCTCCTATAATTCACCCCTCCACTTT

d_call: TRBD1
v_call: TRBV4-1
clone_size: NA
j_call: TRBJ2-5
cdr3_aa: CASSPRGETQYF
cdr3_nt: TGCGCCAGCAGCCCCAGGGGGGAGACCCAGTACTTC

d_call: TRBD1
v_call: TRBV4-1
clone_size: once
j_call: TRBJ1-4
cdr3_aa: CASSQGQGNEKLFF
cdr3_nt: TGCGCCAGCAGCCAAGGACAGGGGAATGAAAAACTGTTTTTT

d_call: NA
v_call: TRBV5-1
clone_size: NA
j_call: TRBJ2-1
cdr3_aa: CASSSPGLEYNEQFF
cdr3_nt: TGCGCCAGCAGCTCCCCGGGACTGGAGTACAATGAGCAGTTCTTC

d_call: NA
v_call: TRBV29-1
clone_size: NA
j_call: TRBJ1-6
cdr3_aa: CSVEQSPQEPSSYNSPLHF
cdr3_nt: TGCAGCGTTGAACAGAGTCCCCAGGAGCCGAGCTCCTATAATTCACCCCTCCACTTT